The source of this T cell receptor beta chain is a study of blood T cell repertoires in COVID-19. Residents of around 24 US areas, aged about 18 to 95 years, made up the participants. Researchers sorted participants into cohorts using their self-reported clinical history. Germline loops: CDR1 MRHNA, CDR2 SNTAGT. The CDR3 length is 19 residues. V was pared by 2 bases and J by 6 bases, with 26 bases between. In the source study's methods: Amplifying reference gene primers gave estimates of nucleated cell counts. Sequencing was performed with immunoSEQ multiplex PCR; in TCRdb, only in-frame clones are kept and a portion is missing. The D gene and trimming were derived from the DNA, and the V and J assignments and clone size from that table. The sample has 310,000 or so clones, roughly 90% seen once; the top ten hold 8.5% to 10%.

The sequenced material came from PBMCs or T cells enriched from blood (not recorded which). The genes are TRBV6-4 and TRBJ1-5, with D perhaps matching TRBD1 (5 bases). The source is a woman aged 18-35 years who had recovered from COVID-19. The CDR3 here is CASSDPKDMYEVVFQPQHF. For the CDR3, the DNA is TGTGCCAGCAGTGACCCGAAGGACATGTACGAAGTGGTATTTCAGCCCCAGCATTTT.